This entry lists 23 T cell receptor beta chains sequenced from one sample in a study of blood T cells in healthy people across ages. Together with a sample-barcoded 5' primer, a J-beta primer mix was included in a second PCR lasting about 7 to 11 cycles. TCRdb ran MiXCR on the 5' RACE reads and lists one entry per CDR3 protein. The sample records 1.5 million to 2 million distinct CDR3 sequences, approximately 40% being singletons. The sample consisted of blood. The receptor source for this set is a human donor in good health.

This clonotype has only one observation. This chain joins TRBV7-2 and TRBJ2-4; no definite D call. The CDR3 runs 12 residues. Germline V gene sequence: CDR1 SGHTA, CDR2 FQGNSA. The V end lost 4 bases, the J end lost 6 bases, and 7 bases lay between the germline ends. The CDR3 coding sequence is TGTGCCAGCAGCTCCTATTTAAACATTCAGTACTTC. Its protein product is CASSSYLNIQYF. The entire variable domain, with the rest obtained from reference TRBV7-2 and TRBJ2-4, is as follows: GAGVSQSPSNKVTEKGKDVELRCDPISGHTALYWYRQSLGQGLEFLIYFQGNSAPDKSGLPSDRFSAERTGGSVSTLTIQRTQQEDSAVYLCASSSYLNIQYFGAGTRLSVL.

The chain carries TRBV7-2 and TRBJ1-1; D remains ambiguous. The CDR3 sequence is 16 residues long. CDR1 SGHTA and CDR2 FQGNSA come from the germline V gene. V lost 5 bases and J 1 base, leaving 17 bases between the germline ends. This chain's CDR3 is CASSGRWEGSNTEAFF. Written as DNA, the CDR3 is TGTGCCAGCAGCGGAAGATGGGAGGGATCGAACACTGAAGCTTTCTTT.

This clonotype was recorded a few times. V and J are TRBV4-2 and TRBJ2-4; D is perhaps TRBD1 (5 bases). Germline loops: CDR1 LGHNA, CDR2 YNFKEQ. Between the trimmed V and J ends, which lost 1 base and 7 bases, there was a span of 20 bases. The CDR3 is 17 residues long. This CDR3 is CASSQAGKMGPGNIQYF. In DNA form, the CDR3 reads TGTGCCAGCAGCCAAGCAGGAAAAATGGGTCCAGGGAACATTCAGTACTTC.

This clonotype was seen more than once but under ten times. The rearrangement links TRBV24-1 to TRBJ2-1; 8 bases are a match to TRBD2. Germline CDR1 KGHDR, CDR2 SFDVKD. Germline trimming cut 1 base from V and 3 bases from J; bases unmatched to any gene: 7. CDR3 length equals 17 residues. CDR3 sequence (DNA): TGTGCCACCAGTGATTTTGGGGGGAGCGGGGGCTACAATGAGCAGTTCTTC. Translated, it gives CATSDFGGSGGYNEQFF.

This clonotype was counted at least ten times. The chain couples TRBV5-1 to TRBJ2-7, with D perhaps TRBD1 (6 bases). Germline V lookup: CDR1 SGHRS, CDR2 YFSETQ. V was pared by 4 bases and J by 2 bases, with 13 bases between. This CDR3 has 14 amino acids. CDR3 coding DNA: TGCGCCAGCAGCCCCCGGGACAACCCCTACGAGCAGTACTTC. It is translated as CASSPRDNPYEQYF.

CDR3 DNA sequence: TGTGCCAGCAGCCAAGGGGACAGGGGTTCGAACTATGGCTACACCTTC. Residues: CASSQGDRGSNYGYTF. This chain uses TRBV4-2 with TRBJ1-2; 10 bases fit TRBD1. J was trimmed by 2 bases and V by 1 base; bases with no gene match: 4. This CDR3 is built from 16 residues. Germline CDR1 is LGHNA and CDR2 is YNFKEQ.

The V call is TRBV10-3, the J call TRBJ2-1; D gene unclear. V lost 8 bases, J lost 0 bases, and 17 bases lay in between. Germline CDR1 reads ENHRY; CDR2 reads SYGVKD. There are 16 residues in the CDR3. The CDR3 protein is CAIGDSQISSYNEQFF. In nucleotides, the CDR3 is TGTGCCATCGGCGATTCACAAATCAGCTCCTACAATGAGCAGTTCTTC.

This clonotype appeared a few times. The chain joins TRBV6-2 or TRBV6-3 to TRBJ1-2, with 7 bases that match TRBD1. From germline, CDR1 is MNHEY and CDR2 SVGEGT. Germline trimming cut 4 bases from V and 5 bases from J; bases unmatched to any gene: 16. CDR3 length: 17 residues. In DNA form, the CDR3 reads TGTGCCAGCAGTTCCGGTGGGACAGAGTCTTCTTTATATGGCTACACCTTC. This gives the protein CASSSGGTESSLYGYTF.

This chain joins TRBV15 and TRBJ2-7, with TRBD2 as a possible D gene (6 bases). In germline, CDR1 is LNHNV, CDR2 YYDKDF (reference sequence). The CDR3 sequence is 16 residues long. The ends were cut back, 0 bases at V and 3 bases at J, with 15 bases in the middle. In nucleotides, the CDR3 is TGTGCCACCAGCAGAGACCAGGACGGGGGAGGCTACGAGCAGTACTTC. Amino acid sequence: CATSRDQDGGGYEQYF.

The chain joins TRBV28 to TRBJ1-4, with D uncertain. V lost 3 bases and J 8 bases, leaving 7 bases between the germline ends. Germline V gives CDR1 MDHEN, CDR2 SYDVKM. This CDR3 has 12 amino acids. The CDR3 is CASSFRIEKLFF. CDR3 in DNA: TGTGCCAGCAGTTTCCGGATAGAAAAACTGTTTTTT.

A single count supports this clonotype. This may be a read error, as it is one base from a much larger clone. The chain carries TRBV10-3 and TRBJ2-4; 8 bases fit TRBD2. Germline V gene sequence: CDR1 ENHRY, CDR2 SYGVKD. The CDR3 has 12 residues. Losses at the gene ends were 9 bases for V and 13 bases for J; bases not matched to a gene: 11. This CDR3 reads CAIQRGNNEQYF. CDR3 nucleotide sequence: TGTGCCATTCAGCGGGGGAACAATGAGCAGTACTTC.

The chain recombines TRBV27 with TRBJ1-5, with D possibly being TRBD1 (5 bases). CDR1 and CDR2 (germline): MNHEY, SMNVEV (reference sequence). V lost 3 bases to trimming and J lost 1 base, with 10 bases between them. This CDR3 has 15 amino acids. This chain's CDR3 is CASSFRVDSNQPQHF. The DNA of the CDR3 is TGTGCCAGCAGTTTCAGGGTGGACAGCAATCAGCCCCAGCATTTT.

As regards this clonotype: Given a much more abundant clone one base away, this may be a read error. The V gene is TRBV13, the J gene TRBJ2-5, with 8 positions matching TRBD2. Germline V gene sequence: CDR1 PRHDT, CDR2 FYEKMQ (reference sequence). The junction had 14 bases not matched to a gene; V was cut back by 6 bases and J by 11 bases. The CDR3 consists of 14 residues. The CDR3 here is CASRSYGTRNEQYF. CDR3 coding DNA: TGTGCCAGCAGATCATACGGGACTAGAAATGAGCAGTACTTC.

The chain links TRBV7-2 to TRBJ2-1; the D is unclear. This CDR3 comprises 15 residues. Germline lookup yields CDR1 SGHTA and CDR2 FQGNSA. Trimming cost V 7 bases and J 5 bases, with 18 bases left between them. This chain's CDR3 is CASTAGYRLNNEQFF. In DNA form, the CDR3 reads TGTGCCAGCACTGCCGGCTACCGATTAAACAATGAGCAGTTCTTC.

The genes are TRBV6-2 or TRBV6-3 and TRBJ2-7, with 7 bases aligning to TRBD1. Germline V gene lookup returns CDR1 MNHEY and CDR2 SVGEGT. The CDR3 runs to 16 residues. V shed 5 bases and J 4 bases; nucleotides not matched to a gene: 14. The CDR3 region has the DNA TGTGCCAGCAGTATCCCTCCGGGACAGAGAAGTTACGAGCAGTACTTC. Its translation: CASSIPPGQRSYEQYF.

This clonotype has just one count. The genes are TRBV12-3 or TRBV12-4 and TRBJ2-3; no clear D gene. Deletions cut 8 bases from V and 6 bases from J, with 9 bases between. This CDR3 region has 11 residues. The CDR3 coding sequence is TGTGCCAGCCTCATGGGGGATACGCAGTATTTT. This gives the protein CASLMGDTQYF.

This chain links TRBV28 with TRBJ2-7; 7 bases align to TRBD1. The J segment lost 0 bases and the V segment lost 4 bases, leaving 9 bases of the junction unmatched. Germline CDR1 and CDR2: MDHEN and SYDVKM. CDR3 length equals 16 residues. The CDR3, as DNA: TGTGCCAGCAGTTCTTACAGGGGCCCCGACTCCTACGAGCAGTACTTC. Its translation: CASSSYRGPDSYEQYF.

Regarding this clonotype: Its ends do not fully match the called genes, so a read error is possible. This chain joins TRBV27 and TRBJ2-5; perhaps D is TRBD1 or TRBD2 (5 bases each). Per germline, CDR1 MNHEY and CDR2 SMNVEV (reference sequence). The length of the CDR3 is 15 residues. The CDR3 DNA follows: TGTGCCAGCAGTTACCTCGGGACGGCTAAAGAGACTCAGTACTTC. Translation: CASSYLGTAKETQYF.

V and J are TRBV6-6 and TRBJ1-4; 8 bases agree with TRBD1. V lost 1 base and J lost 8; bases outside the gene matches: 6. CDR3 length: 15 amino acids. CDR1 and CDR2 from the germline V gene are MNHNY and SVGAGI (reference sequence). The CDR3 DNA is TGTGCCAGCAGTTACTACGAGGGACAGGCGGAAAAACTGTTTTTT. Translation: CASSYYEGQAEKLFF.

The chain employs TRBV27 and TRBJ2-3; 9 nucleotides align to TRBD2. V lost 3 bases and J lost 3; bases outside the gene matches: 4. The CDR3 has 15 amino acids. From germline, CDR1 is MNHEY and CDR2 SMNVEV (reference sequence). The CDR3 loop reads CASSLKRGETDTQYF. The CDR3 DNA is TGTGCCAGCAGTTTGAAGCGGGGGGAGACAGATACGCAGTATTTT.

J is TRBJ2-3 and V is TRBV4-3; 9 bases are shared with TRBD2. The V gene's germline CDR1 is LGHNA and CDR2 YSLEER. Unmatched junction bases numbered 9, after V lost 0 bases and J lost 5 bases. The length of the CDR3 is 17 residues. This chain's CDR3 is CASSQDGSGGGIDTQYF. In DNA form, the CDR3 reads TGCGCCAGCAGCCAAGACGGTAGCGGGGGAGGTATAGATACGCAGTATTTT.

V usage is TRBV4-1 and J usage is TRBJ1-2; TRBD1 matches 7 bases. V shed 0 bases, J shed 7 bases, and the junction held 8 bases outside the gene matches. This CDR3 contains 15 residues. Germline CDR1 is MGHRA and CDR2 is YSYEKL. CDR3: CASSQEGGQERGYTF. CDR3 DNA: TGCGCCAGCAGCCAAGAGGGTGGACAGGAGCGTGGCTACACCTTC.

There are a few counts of this clonotype. V is TRBV7-2 and J is TRBJ1-1, with TRBD1 matching over 7 bases. The J segment lost 2 bases and the V segment lost 1 base, leaving 4 bases of the junction unmatched. CDR3 length: 15 residues. The germline V gene has CDR1 SGHTA and CDR2 FQGNSA. The CDR3 DNA follows: TGTGCCAGCAGCTTAGAGGGGGCCCAAAACACTGAAGCTTTCTTT. This sequence encodes CASSLEGAQNTEAFF.